This paragraph covers one T cell receptor beta chain sequence. The data derive from a study of control samples from healthy donors and cancer patients. V lost 7 bases and J lost 2, with 4 bases in between. This CDR3 comprises 11 residues. Profiling relied on immunoSEQ multiplex PCR, and the TCRdb table lists in-frame clones only, not all of them. Altogether approximately 100,000 clones are present, over 85% being singletons, with the ten largest covering under 4%. The TCR originated in a human donor in good health. The donor label of this sample is uncertain. This chain connects TRBV12-3 or TRBV12-4 to TRBJ2-3; D call uncertain. The sample consisted of blood. The CDR3 region has the DNA TGTGCCAGCACCAACACAGATACGCAGTATTTT. Protein sequence: CASTNTDTQYF.